A single sample is the source of the 28 T cell receptor beta chains below, sequenced in a study of T cells in Graves' hyperthyroidism and ophthalmopathy. Template material for amplifying TCR beta CDR3 regions consisted of RNA transcripts. RT-PCR in the first round (using the HTBI primer set) targeted the TCR CDR3. TCRdb ran MiXCR on the multiplex PCR reads and lists one entry per CDR3 protein. In the table there are roughly 500,000 distinct CDR3 sequences, around 42% of which are singletons. The sample comprised peripheral blood or thyroid tissue (not recorded which). Receptors were obtained from an adult woman with Graves' disease, either hyperthyroidism or ophthalmopathy (not recorded which).

This clonotype has just one count. CDR3: CASSHSSGSETQYF. The DNA for the CDR3 is TGTGCCAGCAGTCATAGTAGCGGGAGTGAGACCCAGTACTTC. The chain joins TRBV2 to TRBJ2-5; 9 nucleotides match TRBD2. The CDR3 totals 14 residues. Trimming cost V 5 bases and J 5 bases; bases outside gene matches: 6. Germline CDR1 SNHLY, CDR2 FYNNEI.

The chain combines TRBV24-1 with TRBJ2-5; a weak D match, TRBD1 (6 bases). This CDR3 contains 15 residues. V lost 3 bases and J 2 bases, leaving 12 bases between the germline ends. CDR1 and CDR2 from the germline V gene are KGHDR and SFDVKD. CDR3 DNA sequence: TGTGCCACCAGTGATATACAGGGACCACAAGAGACCCAGTACTTC. The encoded protein is CATSDIQGPQETQYF.

This clonotype was seen a handful of times. The junction departs from the called germline gene at one end, perhaps through a read error. J is TRBJ1-1 and V is TRBV14; D gene unclear. The germline V gene encodes CDR1 SGHDN and CDR2 FVKESK. The CDR3 contains 15 residues. CDR3 loop: CASSQLSAMNAEAFF. The CDR3 DNA is TGTGCCAGCAGCCAACTGTCAGCAATGAACGCTGAAGCTTTCTTT.

In this sample, this clonotype turned up many times. This chain uses TRBV5-1 with TRBJ1-5; the D gene is possibly TRBD1 (5 bases). The V end lost 1 base, the J end lost 3 bases, and 8 bases lay between the germline ends. Germline-derived CDR1 and CDR2 are SGHRS and YFSETQ. This CDR3 is 14 amino acids long. In DNA, the CDR3 is TGCGCCAGCAGCTTGACAGGTTTCAATCAGCCCCAGCATTTT. Translated: CASSLTGFNQPQHF.

This clonotype was seen at least ten times. The V call is TRBV7-9, the J call TRBJ1-1; D possibly corresponds to TRBD1 (6 bases). The ends were cut back, 1 base at V and 3 bases at J, with 15 bases in the middle. The CDR3 loop spans 16 amino acids. In germline, CDR1 is SEHNR, CDR2 FQNEAQ (reference sequence). The CDR3 DNA reads TGTGCCAGCAGCTTAGGGTTGGGGGGCGAGCACACTGAAGCTTTCTTT. Residues: CASSLGLGGEHTEAFF.

The chain links TRBV5-1 to TRBJ2-6, with D possibly matching TRBD1 (5 bases). The V end lost 5 bases, the J end lost 4 bases, and 10 bases lay between the germline ends. CDR3 length equals 14 residues. Germline loops: CDR1 SGHRS, CDR2 YFSETQ. The CDR3 loop reads CASRQATGANVLTF. The CDR3 region has the DNA TGCGCCAGCAGACAGGCGACAGGGGCCAACGTCCTGACTTTC.

This clonotype was detected ten times or more. V usage is TRBV4-2 and J usage is TRBJ2-7; 8 bases map to TRBD2. The ends lost 6 bases at V and 3 bases at J; junction bases unmatched: 7. The CDR3 covers 14 residues. The germline gives CDR1 LGHNA, CDR2 YNFKEQ. CDR3 loop: CASRQGLGGYEQYF. For the CDR3, the DNA is TGTGCCAGCAGACAGGGACTAGGCGGCTACGAGCAGTACTTC.

This clonotype is a singleton in its sample. This sequence joins TRBV6-6 and TRBJ2-7, with D unclear. V lost 7 bases and J lost 2, with 12 bases in between. The CDR3 is 13 amino acids. The germline gives CDR1 MNHNY, CDR2 SVGAGI (reference sequence). As DNA, the CDR3 is TGTGCCAGCACCTCTAACATGGCCTACGAGCAGTACTTC. Its translation is CASTSNMAYEQYF.

This clonotype was observed many times. J is TRBJ2-5 and V is TRBV10-2; a possible D gene is TRBD2 (6 bases). The V gene's germline CDR1 is WSHSY and CDR2 SAAADI. This CDR3 is 15 amino acids long. The ends were cut back, 4 bases at V and 7 bases at J, with 19 bases in the middle. DNA of the CDR3: TGCGCCAGCAGTGGGGGGGTAGGGCTTATAGGGACCCAGTACTTC. Residues: CASSGGVGLIGTQYF.

This clonotype was seen a few times. This chain links TRBV10-1 with TRBJ2-5; no clear D gene. The CDR3 is made up of 14 amino acids. The V end lost 0 bases, the J end lost 2 bases, and 7 bases lay between the germline ends. Per germline, CDR1 WNHNN and CDR2 SYGVQD (reference sequence). CDR3 sequence: CASSESKGQETQYF. The DNA of the CDR3 is TGCGCCAGCAGTGAGTCGAAAGGGCAAGAGACCCAGTACTTC.

In its sample, this clonotype was seen many times. The chain uses TRBV5-1 and TRBJ1-2, with D unclear. Per the germline V gene, CDR1 is SGHRS and CDR2 is YFSETQ. The CDR3 covers 15 residues. Trimming stripped 0 bases from V and 1 base from J, with 10 bases between. The CDR3 nucleotides read TGCGCCAGCAGCTTGGGGGGAATCGGTAACTATGGCTACACCTTC. Protein: CASSLGGIGNYGYTF.

In this sample, this clonotype turned up many times. The chain employs TRBV5-1 and TRBJ1-3; D is undetermined. V dropped 2 bases and J dropped 0 bases, with 12 bases sitting between them. This CDR3 spans 16 amino acids. CDR1 is SGHRS and CDR2 is YFSETQ in the germline V gene. The CDR3, as DNA: TGCGCCAGCAGCTTTACCGGACGGGTCTCTGGAAACACCATATATTTT. Protein: CASSFTGRVSGNTIYF.

This clonotype was seen repeatedly, ten times or more. The chain is built from TRBV5-1 and TRBJ2-2; 8 nucleotides line up with TRBD1. Germline assignment: CDR1 SGHRS and CDR2 YFSETQ. This CDR3 contains 14 residues. V was clipped by 7 bases and J by 7 bases; unmatched bases: 9. CDR3 DNA sequence: TGCGCCAGCTCTGGCAGGGGGCTTGACGGGGAGCTGTTTTTT. Residues: CASSGRGLDGELFF.

This clonotype has a count of ten or more. The CDR3 loop reads CASSEDGFGAGYWAEAFF. In DNA, the CDR3 is TGTGCCAGCAGTGAAGACGGTTTTGGGGCAGGGTATTGGGCTGAAGCTTTCTTT. The J gene is TRBJ1-1, the V gene TRBV6-1, with D possibly being TRBD1 (5 bases). With 1 base removed from V and 6 bases from J, the gap between germline ends came to 24 bases. Germline CDR1 and CDR2: MNHNS and SASEGT. This CDR3 has 18 residues.

The chain employs TRBV15 and TRBJ2-1; 7 nucleotides match TRBD2. J lost 12 bases, V lost 1 base, and 9 bases had no gene match. The CDR3 has 14 amino acids. CDR1 is LNHNV and CDR2 is YYDKDF in the germline V gene (reference sequence). CDR3 nucleotide sequence: TGTGCCACCAGCAGAGTGCGAGGGGAGGGATGGCAGTTCTTC. Translating gives CATSRVRGEGWQFF.

This clonotype was seen repeatedly, ten times or more. The rearrangement uses TRBV12-3 or TRBV12-4 and TRBJ2-7; 8 bases align to TRBD1. The CDR3 length is 14 residues. The junction had 11 bases not matched to a gene; V was cut back by 6 bases and J by 7 bases. DNA for the CDR3: TGTGCCAGCAGATCAGGGGGCTCCCTGTGGGAGCAGTACTTC. This codes for CASRSGGSLWEQYF.

The V and J genes are TRBV7-9 and TRBJ1-2; D may be TRBD1 (5 bases). CDR1 SEHNR and CDR2 FQNEAQ come from the germline V gene (reference sequence). This CDR3 has 15 amino acids. Trimming stripped 8 bases from V and 2 bases from J, with 18 bases between. CDR3 residues: CASGYPGRMNYGYTF. The DNA for the CDR3 is TGTGCCAGCGGCTACCCGGGACGCATGAACTATGGCTACACCTTC.

The rearrangement uses TRBV25-1 and TRBJ2-7, with TRBD2 as a possible D gene (6 bases). V dropped 6 bases and J dropped 6 bases, with 15 bases sitting between them. CDR3 length equals 13 residues. The germline gives CDR1 MGHDK, CDR2 SYGVNS. The CDR3 DNA reads TGTGCCAGCAGCCACCGGGAGAGGACCGAGCAGTACTTC. Protein product: CASSHRERTEQYF.

The chain has TRBV7-9 and TRBJ1-5; 10 bases fit TRBD1. The CDR3 consists of 17 residues. Germline CDR1 reads SEHNR; CDR2 reads FQNEAQ (reference sequence). V lost 2 bases to trimming and J lost 2 bases; unmatched junction nucleotides: 6. The CDR3 DNA is TGTGCCAGCAGCTTACGGGACAGGGGCAGGGGCAATCAGCCCCAGCATTTT. Its protein product is CASSLRDRGRGNQPQHF.

This clonotype was detected ten times or more. This sequence joins TRBV28 and TRBJ1-5; tentatively, D is TRBD1 (6 bases). The CDR3 consists of 15 residues. Per germline, CDR1 MDHEN and CDR2 SYDVKM. Trimming pared 7 bases from V and 0 bases from J, leaving 13 bases between. DNA for the CDR3: TGTGCCAGCACCCTGGGACACCGTAGCAATCAGCCCCAGCATTTT. It codes for CASTLGHRSNQPQHF.

Within the sample, this clonotype is medium-sized. The rearrangement links TRBV7-9 to TRBJ2-2, with D possibly TRBD1 on 6 matching bases. The CDR3 has 14 amino acids. Germline V lookup: CDR1 SEHNR, CDR2 FQNEAQ (reference sequence). The ends were cut back, 5 bases at V and 1 base at J, with 8 bases in the middle. Here the CDR3 reads CASSPRGNTGELFF. DNA of the CDR3: TGTGCCAGCAGCCCCAGGGGGAACACCGGGGAGCTGTTTTTT.

The chain joins TRBV12-3 or TRBV12-4 to TRBJ1-2; D is unresolved. Trimming cost V 8 bases and J 3 bases, with 10 bases left between them. CDR3 length: 12 residues. The CDR3 bases are TGTGCCAGCGGCGTCAACTACTATGGCTACACCTTC. Amino acids: CASGVNYYGYTF.

This clonotype turned up a few times. The V gene is TRBV28, the J gene TRBJ2-5, with 8 nucleotides matching TRBD2. The V segment lost 5 bases and the J segment 2 bases; nucleotides outside the gene matches: 4. The CDR3 runs to 14 residues. In germline, CDR1 is MDHEN, CDR2 SYDVKM. CDR3 DNA sequence: TGTGCCAGCAGTATCACTAGCGGTCAAGAGACCCAGTACTTC. Translation gives CASSITSGQETQYF.

This clonotype was detected only a few times. This chain connects TRBV7-6 to TRBJ2-2; D tentatively fits TRBD1 or TRBD2 (5 bases each). V was pared by 6 bases and J by 6 bases, with 20 bases between. CDR1 and CDR2 from the germline V gene are SGHVS and FNYEAQ. The CDR3 runs 16 residues. The CDR3 nucleotides are TGTGCCAGCAGTGGCCTCGGGACCAGGACATCCGGGGAGCTGTTTTTT. This gives the protein CASSGLGTRTSGELFF.

This clonotype was recorded at least ten times. This chain joins TRBV15 and TRBJ2-7; TRBD2 might be the D (5 bases). V was shortened by 1 base and J by 1 base, with 8 bases between the two germline ends. This CDR3 is built from 14 residues. The germline V gene encodes CDR1 LNHNV and CDR2 YYDKDF (reference sequence). CDR3 nucleotide sequence: TGTGCCACCAGCAGAGTCCGGGGATCCTACGAGCAGTACTTC. It specifies CATSRVRGSYEQYF.

This clonotype was picked up a small number of times. The chain couples TRBV30 to TRBJ1-5, with 8 bases identical to TRBD1. Unmatched junction bases numbered 7, after V lost 0 bases and J lost 6 bases. Germline CDR1 reads GTSNPN; CDR2 reads SVGIG (reference sequence). This CDR3 spans 15 amino acids. The CDR3 spells CAWSVGQGSTQPQHF. CDR3 DNA sequence: TGTGCCTGGAGTGTCGGACAGGGTTCCACTCAGCCCCAGCATTTT. Variable domain in full (rest from reference TRBV30 and TRBJ1-5): SQTIHQWPATLVQPVGSPLSLECTVEGTSNPNLYWYRQAAGRGLQLLFYSVGIGQISSEVPQNLSASRPQDRQFILSSKKLLLSDSGFYLCAWSVGQGSTQPQHFGDGTRLSIL.

The chain has TRBV6-1 and TRBJ2-7, with 8 bases lining up with TRBD2. Losses at the gene ends were 10 bases for V and 3 bases for J; bases not matched to a gene: 8. Germline CDR1 MNHNS, CDR2 SASEGT. CDR3 length equals 13 residues. The DNA of the CDR3 is TGTGCCAACCCGGGACTAGGGTTCTACGAGCAGTACTTC. Encoded protein: CANPGLGFYEQYF.

In this sample, this clonotype turned up many times. The chain recombines TRBV9 with TRBJ1-5, with a tentative D call TRBD1 (6 bases). V dropped 4 bases and J dropped 3 bases, with 11 bases sitting between them. Germline CDR1 reads SGDLS; CDR2 reads YYNGEE. The CDR3 spans 14 residues. Here the CDR3 reads CASSPRDNNQPQHF. CDR3 sequence (DNA): TGTGCCAGCAGCCCCCGGGACAACAATCAGCCCCAGCATTTT.